The clone carrying this T cell receptor (beta chain) was counted a few times. These data belong to a study of beta chain features in type 1 diabetes. On the study more broadly: Sorted cells, about 98,000,000 in number, were examined across all samples.

Using CD45RO/CCR7/CD25/CD127/CD95/CD27, CD4+ naive, central memory, regulatory and stem cell-like memory cells were sorted. Every isolated RNA sample was fully reverse transcribed, so sequencing captured expressed TCRB transcripts. Some clones are missing from TCRdb's copy, which holds only in-frame ones; the method was immunoSEQ multiplex PCR. There are 300,000 to 400,000 clones in the sample; 6.5% to 10% occur only once, and roughly 0.44% lies in the top ten. The sequence derives from a woman under 30 in good health. The sample comprised central memory CD4+ T cells from blood.

The CDR3: CATQGLADLSEQYF. The CDR3 DNA reads TGTGCCACCCAAGGACTAGCAGACCTCTCCGAGCAGTACTTC. The V call is TRBV2, the J call TRBJ2-7; 8 nucleotides match TRBD2. Per germline, CDR1 SNHLY and CDR2 FYNNEI. The V and J ends lost 10 bases and 6 bases, in that order; junction bases with no gene match: 14. This CDR3 spans 14 amino acids.